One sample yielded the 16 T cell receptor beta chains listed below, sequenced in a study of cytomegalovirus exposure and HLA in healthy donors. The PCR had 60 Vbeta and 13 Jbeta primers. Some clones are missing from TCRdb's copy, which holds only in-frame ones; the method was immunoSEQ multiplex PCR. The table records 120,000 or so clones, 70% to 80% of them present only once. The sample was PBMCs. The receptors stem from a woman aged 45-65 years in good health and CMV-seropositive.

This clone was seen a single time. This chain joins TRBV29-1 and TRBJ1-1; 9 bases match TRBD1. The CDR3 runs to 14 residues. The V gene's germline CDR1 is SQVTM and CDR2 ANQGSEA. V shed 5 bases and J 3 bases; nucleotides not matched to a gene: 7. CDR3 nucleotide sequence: TGCAGCGTTAGGGGAACAGGGGGCCACACTGAAGCTTTCTTT. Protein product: CSVRGTGGHTEAFF.

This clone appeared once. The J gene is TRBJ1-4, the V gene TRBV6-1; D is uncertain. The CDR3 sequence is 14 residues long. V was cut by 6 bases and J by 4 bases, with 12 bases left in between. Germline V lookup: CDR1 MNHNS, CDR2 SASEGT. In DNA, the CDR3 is TGTGCCAGCAGGGAGGCAGGAGGTAATGAAAAACTGTTTTTT. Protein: CASREAGGNEKLFF.

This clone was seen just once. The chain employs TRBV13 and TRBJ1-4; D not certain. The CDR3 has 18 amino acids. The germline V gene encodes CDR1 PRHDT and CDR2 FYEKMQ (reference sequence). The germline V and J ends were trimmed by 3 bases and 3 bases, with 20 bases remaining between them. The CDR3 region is CASSFTGAEGTANEKLFF. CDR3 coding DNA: TGTGCCAGCAGCTTTACCGGCGCGGAGGGAACAGCTAATGAAAAACTGTTTTTT.

Here the CDR3 reads CASSAGQAGSVGNYGYTF. The CDR3 nucleotides are TGTGCCAGTAGTGCGGGACAGGCGGGTTCGGTGGGGAACTATGGCTACACCTTC. The chain combines TRBV19 with TRBJ1-2, with 8 bases identical to TRBD1. The trim removed 5 bases at V and 2 bases at J, leaving 16 bases unmatched. There are 18 residues in the CDR3. CDR1 and CDR2 (germline): LNHDA, SQIVND (reference sequence).

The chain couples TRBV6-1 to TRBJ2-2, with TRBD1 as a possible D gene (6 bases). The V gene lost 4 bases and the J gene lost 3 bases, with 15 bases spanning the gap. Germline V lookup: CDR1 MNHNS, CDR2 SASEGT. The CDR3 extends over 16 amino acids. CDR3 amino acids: CASSASGTIDTGELFF. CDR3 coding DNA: TGTGCCAGCAGTGCATCCGGGACAATTGACACCGGGGAGCTGTTTTTT.

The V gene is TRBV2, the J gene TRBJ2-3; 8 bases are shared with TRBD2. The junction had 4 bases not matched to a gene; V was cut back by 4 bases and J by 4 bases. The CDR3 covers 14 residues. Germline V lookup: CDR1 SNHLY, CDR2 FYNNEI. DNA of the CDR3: TGTGCCAGCAGTGGCGGGGGGCCGCCAGATACGCAGTATTTT. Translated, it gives CASSGGGPPDTQYF.

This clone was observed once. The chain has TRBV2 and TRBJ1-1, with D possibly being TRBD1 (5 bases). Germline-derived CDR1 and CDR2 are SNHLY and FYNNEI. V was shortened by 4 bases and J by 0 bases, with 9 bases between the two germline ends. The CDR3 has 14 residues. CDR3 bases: TGTGCCAGCAGTGTGGCAGGGTTGAACACTGAAGCTTTCTTT. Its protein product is CASSVAGLNTEAFF.

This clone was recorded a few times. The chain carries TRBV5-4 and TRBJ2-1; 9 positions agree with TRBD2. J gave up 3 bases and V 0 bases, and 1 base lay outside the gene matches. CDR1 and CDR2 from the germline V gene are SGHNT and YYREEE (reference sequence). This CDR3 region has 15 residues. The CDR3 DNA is TGTGCCAGCAGCTTGGGAGCGGGAGGCTACAATGAGCAGTTCTTC. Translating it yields CASSLGAGGYNEQFF.

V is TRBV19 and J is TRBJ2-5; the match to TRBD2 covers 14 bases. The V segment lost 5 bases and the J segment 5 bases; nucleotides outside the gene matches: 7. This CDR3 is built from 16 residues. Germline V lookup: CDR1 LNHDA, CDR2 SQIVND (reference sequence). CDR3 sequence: CASSVGTSGSPETQYF. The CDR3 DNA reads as TGTGCCAGTAGTGTAGGGACTAGCGGGAGTCCGGAGACCCAGTACTTC.

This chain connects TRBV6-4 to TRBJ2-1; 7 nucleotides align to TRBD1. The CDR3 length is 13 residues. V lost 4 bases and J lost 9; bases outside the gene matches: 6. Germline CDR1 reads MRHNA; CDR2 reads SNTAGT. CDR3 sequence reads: CASSVRTGVEQFF. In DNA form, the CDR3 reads TGTGCCAGCAGTGTCCGAACAGGGGTTGAGCAGTTCTTC.

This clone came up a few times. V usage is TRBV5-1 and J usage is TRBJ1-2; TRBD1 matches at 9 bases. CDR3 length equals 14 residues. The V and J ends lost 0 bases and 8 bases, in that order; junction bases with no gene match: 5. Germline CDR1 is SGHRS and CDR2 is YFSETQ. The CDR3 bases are TGCGCCAGCAGCTTGGTGGGACAGGGAGAGGGCTACACCTTC. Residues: CASSLVGQGEGYTF.

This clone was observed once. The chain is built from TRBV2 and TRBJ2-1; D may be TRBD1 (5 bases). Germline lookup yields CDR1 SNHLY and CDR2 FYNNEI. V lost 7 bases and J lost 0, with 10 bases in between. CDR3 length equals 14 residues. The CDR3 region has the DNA TGTGCCAGCACTATGGGGCTCTCCTACAATGAGCAGTTCTTC. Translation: CASTMGLSYNEQFF.

The CDR3: CASSQDGGGTEAFF. The CDR3 DNA reads TGCGCCAGCAGCCAAGATGGGGGCGGAACTGAAGCTTTCTTT. The chain is built from TRBV4-3 and TRBJ1-1; a possible D gene is TRBD1 (6 bases). This CDR3 is built from 14 residues. The V gene's germline CDR1 is LGHNA and CDR2 YSLEER. With 0 bases removed from V and 5 bases from J, the gap between germline ends came to 10 bases.

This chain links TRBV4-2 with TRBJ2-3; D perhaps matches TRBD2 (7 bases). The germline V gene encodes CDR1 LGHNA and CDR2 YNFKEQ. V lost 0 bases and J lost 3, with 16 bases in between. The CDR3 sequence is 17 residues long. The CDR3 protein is CASSQEVGGGSTDTQYF. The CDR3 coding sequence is TGTGCCAGCAGCCAAGAAGTGGGGGGGGGCAGTACAGATACGCAGTATTTT.

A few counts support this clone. The CDR3 here is CASSQALTGGAGNTIYF. In DNA form, the CDR3 reads TGTGCCAGCAGCCAAGCCTTAACAGGGGGCGCTGGAAACACCATATATTTT. The genes are TRBV4-2 and TRBJ1-3; TRBD1 agrees at 9 bases. Germline loops: CDR1 LGHNA, CDR2 YNFKEQ. V was pared by 1 base and J by 2 bases, with 6 bases of the junction left unmatched. The CDR3 loop spans 17 amino acids.

The CDR3 coding sequence is TGTGCCAGCAGTTCGATCAGGGAGGGTGAAAAACTGTTTTTT. Translating it yields CASSSIREGEKLFF. V gene TRBV6-5 combines with J gene TRBJ1-4; a weak D match, TRBD1 (5 bases). CDR1 is MNHEY, CDR2 SVGAGI, per germline. Trimming cost V 4 bases and J 7 bases, with 13 bases left between them. This CDR3 spans 14 amino acids.